The rows below give T cell receptor beta chains drawn from one sample of a study of blood T cell repertoires in COVID-19. Produced via immunoSEQ multiplex PCR; TCRdb's table is partial and in-frame only. Among around 170,000 clones listed, roughly four fifths were seen once. Sequencing input: peripheral blood. The receptors were gathered from a woman in her 70s with COVID-19, enrolled during active disease. CDR3s include the opening cysteine and the closing phenylalanine or tryptophan. Each record gives: clone size, J gene, V gene, D gene, CDR3 DNA, CDR3 protein. D genes are given only for firm matches. Expanded clones are given a class, and other clones once, few, many or no size at all.

size: .
J: TRBJ2-2
V: TRBV30
D: .
DNA: TGTGCCTGGAAAGTACAGGTCACCGGGGAGCTGTTTTTT
CDR3: CAWKVQVTGELFF

size: once
J: TRBJ2-6
V: TRBV30
D: TRBD2
DNA: TGTGCCTGGGGCCCGGGAGGATCTGGGGCCAACGTCCTGACTTTC
CDR3: CAWGPGGSGANVLTF

size: .
J: TRBJ2-6
V: TRBV19
D: TRBD2
DNA: TGTGCCAGTAATGCACGACTAGCGGGAGGTGGGGCCAACGTCCTGACTTTC
CDR3: CASNARLAGGGANVLTF

size: .
J: TRBJ2-5
V: TRBV24-1
D: TRBD1
DNA: TGTGCCACCGGAGGACAGGGGGTACAAGAGACCCAGTACTTC
CDR3: CATGGQGVQETQYF

size: few
J: TRBJ1-1
V: TRBV9
D: .
DNA: TGTGCCAGCAGCGGCCCAGGGAGGAAAGGGTGGACTGAAGCTTTCTTT
CDR3: CASSGPGRKGWTEAFF

size: .
J: TRBJ1-2
V: TRBV2
D: TRBD1
DNA: TGTGCCAGCTTGAACAGGGGAATCTATGGCTACACCTTC
CDR3: CASLNRGIYGYTF

size: few
J: TRBJ2-7
V: TRBV7-2
D: .
DNA: TGTGCCAGCAGCTTAGAGTTAGGGGGCTACGAGCAGTACTTC
CDR3: CASSLELGGYEQYF

size: .
J: TRBJ1-5
V: TRBV6-5
D: .
DNA: TGTGCCAGCACCTTACAGGGCACCAATCAGCCCCAGCATTTT
CDR3: CASTLQGTNQPQHF

size: .
J: TRBJ1-5
V: TRBV6-5
D: .
DNA: TGTGCCAGCAGTACCCGGGACATTGGAAATCAGCCCCAGCATTTT
CDR3: CASSTRDIGNQPQHF

size: few
J: TRBJ1-2
V: TRBV2
D: TRBD1
DNA: TGTGCCAGCAGGGCCGGCGGACAGGGAAGGTTTGGGTATGGCTACACCTTC
CDR3: CASRAGGQGRFGYGYTF

size: .
J: TRBJ2-1
V: TRBV5-1
D: TRBD2
DNA: TGCGCCAGCAGCTCACTAGCGGGGTCCTACAATGAGCAGTTCTTC
CDR3: CASSSLAGSYNEQFF

size: .
J: TRBJ1-2
V: TRBV24-1
D: TRBD1
DNA: TGTGCCACCAGTGATCACACTGCGACAGGGAACTATGGCTACACCTTC
CDR3: CATSDHTATGNYGYTF

size: .
J: TRBJ2-1
V: TRBV14
D: .
DNA: TGTGCCAGCAGCCAAGATCGGGTAGTAGGCACTTACTACAATGAGCAGTTCTTC
CDR3: CASSQDRVVGTYYNEQFF

size: .
J: TRBJ1-4
V: TRBV28
D: TRBD1
DNA: TGTGCCAGCAGTTTTAGGGGACAGCTAAAACTGTTTTTT
CDR3: CASSFRGQLKLFF

size: few
J: TRBJ2-2
V: TRBV24-1
D: .
DNA: TGTGCCACCAGCGGAGAATCCGGGACCGGGGAGCTGTTTTTT
CDR3: CATSGESGTGELFF

size: .
J: TRBJ2-1
V: TRBV28
D: .
DNA: TGTGCCAGCAGCGGGTCCACGGGTGAGCAGTTCTTC
CDR3: CASSGSTGEQFF

size: .
J: TRBJ1-1
V: TRBV5-1
D: .
DNA: TGCGCCAGCAGCTTGGGACGTTGGAGGACTGAAGCTTTCTTT
CDR3: CASSLGRWRTEAFF

size: .
J: TRBJ2-1
V: TRBV28
D: TRBD1
DNA: TGTGCCAGCACACAGGGGGGTAGCGGCCGCAATGAGCAGTTCTTC
CDR3: CASTQGGSGRNEQFF

size: .
J: TRBJ2-3
V: TRBV5-1
D: TRBD2
DNA: TGCGCCAGCAGCTCGGGGACTAGTACAAGCACAGATACGCAGTATTTT
CDR3: CASSSGTSTSTDTQYF

size: .
J: TRBJ2-3
V: TRBV6-5
D: TRBD2
DNA: TGTGCCAGCACAGGACTAGCGGGAGGCACAGATACGCAGTATTTT
CDR3: CASTGLAGGTDTQYF

size: .
J: TRBJ2-7
V: TRBV11-1
D: TRBD1
DNA: TGTGCCAGCAGCCGAACAGGGGCGGACGAGCAGTACTTC
CDR3: CASSRTGADEQYF

size: .
J: TRBJ2-7
V: TRBV6-5
D: .
DNA: TGTGCCAGCATGTCCGCCTACGAGCAGTACTTC
CDR3: CASMSAYEQYF

size: .
J: TRBJ1-6
V: TRBV4-1
D: TRBD1
DNA: TGCGCCAGCAGCCAGTTCACAGGGGATGGTAATTCACCCCTCCACTTT
CDR3: CASSQFTGDGNSPLHF

size: .
J: TRBJ2-1
V: TRBV28
D: TRBD2
DNA: TGTGCCAGCAACCCTTTAGCGGGAGTCAGCAATGAGCAGTTCTTC
CDR3: CASNPLAGVSNEQFF

size: once
J: TRBJ1-2
V: TRBV5-6
D: .
DNA: TGTGCCAGCAGCTCGCAGGGGCGCGGGTATGGCTACACCTTC
CDR3: CASSSQGRGYGYTF

size: .
J: TRBJ2-1
V: TRBV27
D: .
DNA: TGTGCCAGCAGTTCCACTAGCAATGAGCAGTTCTTC
CDR3: CASSSTSNEQFF

size: .
J: TRBJ2-3
V: TRBV18
D: .
DNA: TGTGCCAGCTCGCCCGAATCCGCGCGGGGTACGCAGTATTTT
CDR3: CASSPESARGTQYF

size: .
J: TRBJ1-1
V: TRBV10-3
D: .
DNA: TGTGCCATCAGGGTGGACAGTGAATCGAACACTGAAGCTTTCTTT
CDR3: CAIRVDSESNTEAFF

size: once
J: TRBJ1-1
V: TRBV12-3/TRBV12-4
D: .
DNA: TGTGCCAGCACTTGGGGAGGTGAAGCTTTCTTT
CDR3: CASTWGGEAFF

size: .
J: TRBJ2-2
V: TRBV7-2
D: .
DNA: TGTGCCAGCAGCTCTAGGGGAGGGGGCACCGGGGAGCTGTTTTTT
CDR3: CASSSRGGGTGELFF

size: .
J: TRBJ2-1
V: TRBV7-2
D: .
DNA: TGTGCCAGCAGCTTTTTCGGGGTCTACAATGAGCAGTTCTTC
CDR3: CASSFFGVYNEQFF

size: .
J: TRBJ2-7
V: TRBV2
D: TRBD1
DNA: TGTGCCAGCAACCGGGACAGGTCCTACGAGCAGTACTTC
CDR3: CASNRDRSYEQYF

size: .
J: TRBJ2-1
V: TRBV7-3
D: TRBD2
DNA: TGTGCCAGCAGCTTAGGACTAGCGGGAGGGACTGAGCAGTTCTTC
CDR3: CASSLGLAGGTEQFF

size: .
J: TRBJ2-5
V: TRBV5-1
D: .
DNA: TGCGCCAGCAGTATACAAGAGACCCAGTACTTC
CDR3: CASSIQETQYF

size: .
J: TRBJ1-5
V: TRBV6-2/TRBV6-3
D: TRBD1
DNA: TGTGCCAGCAGACCTCCCTCCGGGACAGGGGCAAGGCAGCCCCAGCATTTT
CDR3: CASRPPSGTGARQPQHF

size: .
J: TRBJ2-7
V: TRBV9
D: TRBD2
DNA: TGTGCCAGCAGCCCAAGGACTAGCGGGAGGAGGAACGAGCAGTACTTC
CDR3: CASSPRTSGRRNEQYF

size: .
J: TRBJ2-6
V: TRBV15
D: .
DNA: TGTGCCACCAGCAGTGACAGCTCTGGGGCCAACGTCCTGACTTTC
CDR3: CATSSDSSGANVLTF

size: .
J: TRBJ1-6
V: TRBV19
D: .
DNA: TGTGCCAGTAGCCCACCGGGACTTAATAATTCACCCCTCCACTTT
CDR3: CASSPPGLNNSPLHF

size: .
J: TRBJ1-1
V: TRBV19
D: .
DNA: TGTGCCACCATAGCCTCCGAGAACACTGAAGCTTTCTTT
CDR3: CATIASENTEAFF

size: once
J: TRBJ2-1
V: TRBV4-3
D: TRBD2
DNA: TGCGCCAGCAGCCCTGAGGTCTTAGCGGGAGCCGGCCTATATGAGCAGTTCTTC
CDR3: CASSPEVLAGAGLYEQFF

size: .
J: TRBJ1-1
V: TRBV19
D: TRBD1
DNA: TGTGCCAGTAGTATCGATTACGGGACAGGGGAAGCTTTCTTT
CDR3: CASSIDYGTGEAFF

size: .
J: TRBJ1-4
V: TRBV28
D: .
DNA: TGTGCCAGCAGTTTAACGGACACCTACAGAGAAAAACTGTTTTTT
CDR3: CASSLTDTYREKLFF

size: .
J: TRBJ2-3
V: TRBV7-8
D: TRBD2
DNA: TGTGCCAGCAGCCCCGGGACTAGTCGTAGCACAGATACGCAGTATTTT
CDR3: CASSPGTSRSTDTQYF

size: once
J: TRBJ2-7
V: TRBV18
D: TRBD2
DNA: TGTGCCAGCTCACCTCTAGCGGGAGGAACCTCCTACGAGCAGTACTTC
CDR3: CASSPLAGGTSYEQYF

size: once
J: TRBJ2-7
V: TRBV10-3
D: TRBD2
DNA: TGTGCCATCAATAAAGGGGGATTAGCGGGAGGTCTTAACTACGAGCAGTACTTC
CDR3: CAINKGGLAGGLNYEQYF

size: .
J: TRBJ2-1
V: TRBV18
D: .
DNA: TGTGCCAGCTCACCCCCCAGCGTGGCCAACAATGAGCAGTTCTTC
CDR3: CASSPPSVANNEQFF

size: .
J: TRBJ2-5
V: TRBV5-1
D: .
DNA: TGCGCCAGCAGCCCTGGCGGGGCTCAAGAGACCCAGTACTTC
CDR3: CASSPGGAQETQYF

size: .
J: TRBJ2-2
V: TRBV10-3
D: TRBD1
DNA: TGTGCCATCAACAACAGGGGTAGTGCGAACACCGGGGAGCTGTTTTTT
CDR3: CAINNRGSANTGELFF

size: .
J: TRBJ2-1
V: TRBV7-2
D: TRBD2
DNA: TGTGCCAGCAGCTTGGGGGGCGGGAGCGGGAGGGCCAATGAGCAGTTCTTC
CDR3: CASSLGGGSGRANEQFF

size: .
J: TRBJ1-1
V: TRBV5-4
D: TRBD1
DNA: TGTGCCAGCAGCTTGCCCGGGACAGCGAACACTGAAGCTTTCTTT
CDR3: CASSLPGTANTEAFF